This T cell receptor (beta chain) was retrieved from a study of response to subunit inactivated influenza vaccine. Whole-study results and caveats: A suggestion made by the authors is that each seasonal influenza vaccination recruits few new T cells.

The CDR3 covers 16 residues. V lost 2 bases, J lost 0 bases, and 12 bases lay in between. Germline V gene lookup returns CDR1 MNHEY and CDR2 SVGAGI. With regard to this clonotype: The antigen remains unidentified.

Via MiXCR, TCRdb re-called the RT-PCR reads, giving one row per CDR3 protein. The sample holds some 850,000 distinct CDR3 sequences, about 18% seen once. This material consisted of PBMCs from blood, taken more than 4 days after vaccination. The receptor's source is a man aged 50-59 years who received an inactivated influenza vaccine. The chain uses TRBV6-5 and TRBJ2-3; D not resolved. This CDR3 is CASSYRAQTSTDTQYF. The CDR3, as DNA: TGTGCCAGCAGTTACAGGGCTCAAACTAGCACAGATACGCAGTATTTT.